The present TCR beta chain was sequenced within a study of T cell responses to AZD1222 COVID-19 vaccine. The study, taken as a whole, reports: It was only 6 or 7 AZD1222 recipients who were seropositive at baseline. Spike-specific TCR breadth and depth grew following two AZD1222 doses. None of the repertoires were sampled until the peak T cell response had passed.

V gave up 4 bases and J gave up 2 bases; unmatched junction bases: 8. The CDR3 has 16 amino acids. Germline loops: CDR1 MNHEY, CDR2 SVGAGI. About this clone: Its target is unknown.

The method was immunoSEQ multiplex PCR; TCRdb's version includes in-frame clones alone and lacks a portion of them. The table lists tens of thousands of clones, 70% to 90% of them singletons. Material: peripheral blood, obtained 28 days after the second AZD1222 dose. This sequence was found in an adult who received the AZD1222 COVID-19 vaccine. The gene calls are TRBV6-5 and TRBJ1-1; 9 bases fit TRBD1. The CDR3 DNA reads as TGTGCCAGCAGTTCGGGGACAGGGAGGATTAACACTGAAGCTTTCTTT. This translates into CASSSGTGRINTEAFF.